These T cell receptor beta chains were read from a single sample in a study of T-cell reconstitution after alpha-beta-depleted transplantation in children. MiXCR, applied by TCRdb to the PCR reads, yields one record per CDR3 protein. The sample consists of about 980,000 distinct CDR3 sequences, roughly 29% of them appearing once. The source material was PBMCs, mostly from graft donor cells, sampled 360 days after TCRalphabeta/CD19-depleted stem cell transplant. The receptors come from a boy in the first two years of life who had a stem cell transplant for SCID, so the T cells may come from the graft donor. The CDR3 runs from the conserved cysteine through the conserved F or W. Each record gives: D gene, clone size, V gene, J gene, CDR3 protein, CDR3 DNA. D genes are given only for firm matches. A row's size may be missing; if present it is once, few, many or a size class.

TRBD1	many	TRBV12-3/TRBV12-4	TRBJ1-2	CASKPSGTAYGYTF	TGTGCCAGCAAGCCAAGCGGGACAGCCTATGGCTACACCTTC
TRBD1	few	TRBV7-8	TRBJ2-7	CASSPDRGTSYEQYF	TGTGCCAGCAGCCCCGACAGGGGCACCTCCTACGAGCAGTACTTC
TRBD1	.	TRBV12-3/TRBV12-4	TRBJ2-4	CASSLGQGAQAKNIQYF	TGTGCCAGCAGTTTGGGTCAGGGGGCCCAGGCCAAAAACATTCAGTACTTC
.	.	TRBV12-3/TRBV12-4	TRBJ2-3	CASSPDWGVDTQYF	TGTGCCAGCAGTCCTGATTGGGGTGTGGATACGCAGTATTTT
TRBD1	.	TRBV9	TRBJ1-6	CASSPGGASNSPLHF	TGTGCCAGCAGCCCAGGGGGGGCAAGCAATTCACCCCTCCACTTT
TRBD1	.	TRBV7-9	TRBJ2-1	CASSLEGAGRRQFF	TGTGCCAGCAGCCTAGAGGGGGCAGGCCGGAGGCAGTTCTTC
TRBD1	.	TRBV20-1	TRBJ2-7	CSAALPGQGYEQYF	TGCAGTGCTGCCCTACCGGGACAGGGATACGAGCAGTACTTC
.	many	TRBV5-1	TRBJ2-1	CASSGDNEQFF	TGTGCCAGCAGCGGAGACAATGAGCAGTTCTTC
.	.	TRBV5-1	TRBJ1-4	CASSPRMGAQEKLFF	TGCGCCAGCAGCCCCCGGATGGGGGCTCAGGAAAAACTGTTTTTT
TRBD2	many	TRBV20-1	TRBJ2-7	CSAVGGVNEQYF	TGCAGCGCCGTCGGGGGGGTCAACGAGCAGTACTTC
.	few	TRBV4-1	TRBJ1-5	CASSTDVPNQPQHF	TGCGCCAGCAGCACAGACGTCCCCAATCAGCCCCAGCATTTT
.	.	TRBV27	TRBJ1-1	CASSSKPGRGNTEAFF	TGTGCCAGCAGTAGTAAACCGGGACGTGGGAACACTGAAGCTTTCTTT
.	few	TRBV6-5	TRBJ2-1	CASSYSANNEQFF	TGTGCCAGCAGTTACTCAGCTAACAATGAGCAGTTCTTC
.	.	TRBV5-1	TRBJ2-7	CASSPAEAYEQYF	TGCGCCAGCAGCCCAGCAGAAGCCTACGAGCAGTACTTC
.	once	TRBV28	TRBJ2-7	CASSLVQSISKQYF	TGTGCCAGCAGTTTGGTCCAGTCTATATCGAAGCAGTACTTC
TRBD2	few	TRBV20-1	TRBJ2-1	CSATAPTGTRSNEQFF	TGCAGTGCTACCGCTCCAACCGGGACTAGAAGCAATGAGCAGTTCTTC
TRBD2	.	TRBV7-2	TRBJ2-3	CASSLARLAGGRFTDTQYF	TGTGCCAGCAGCTTAGCTAGGCTAGCGGGGGGGCGGTTCACAGATACGCAGTATTTT
TRBD1	few	TRBV7-2	TRBJ1-1	CASSLGGDRGWNTEAFF	TGTGCCAGCAGCTTAGGGGGGGACAGGGGGTGGAACACTGAAGCTTTCTTT
TRBD2	few	TRBV7-3	TRBJ2-2	CASSLSGGGTTGELFF	TGTGCCAGCAGCTTATCGGGCGGGGGAACCACCGGGGAGCTGTTTTTT
.	few	TRBV20-1	TRBJ2-2	CSARDSGLLTGELFF	TGCAGTGCTAGAGATTCGGGGCTCCTCACCGGGGAGCTGTTTTTT
.	.	TRBV4-2	TRBJ2-2	CASSQEEAGELFF	TGTGCCAGCAGCCAAGAAGAGGCCGGGGAGCTGTTTTTT
TRBD1	few	TRBV5-5	TRBJ1-2	CASSTRQGLSYGYTF	TGTGCCAGCAGCACCCGACAGGGATTGAGCTATGGCTACACCTTC
.	.	TRBV20-1	TRBJ1-6	CSARWGRGGNSPLHF	TGCAGTGCTAGATGGGGTAGAGGGGGGAATTCACCCCTCCACTTT
.	.	TRBV29-1	TRBJ2-7	CSVAWDYEQYF	TGCAGCGTTGCTTGGGACTACGAGCAGTACTTC
TRBD2	.	TRBV5-1	TRBJ2-3	CASNQRGSSDTQYF	TGCGCCAGCAACCAGCGGGGGAGCTCGGATACGCAGTATTTT
.	.	TRBV20-1	TRBJ2-2	CSASPGLFPGELFF	TGCAGTGCTAGTCCCGGACTGTTTCCCGGGGAGCTGTTTTTT
.	many	TRBV27	TRBJ2-7	CASSFGSPSSYEQYF	TGTGCCAGCAGTTTTGGCAGTCCGAGCTCCTACGAGCAGTACTTC
.	.	TRBV7-2	TRBJ2-7	CASRFSGTLSGYEQYF	TGTGCCAGCAGGTTCTCCGGGACCCTTAGCGGCTACGAGCAGTACTTC